This T cell receptor beta chain was identified in a study of identical twins. Study-wide results and caveats: Within beta out-of-frame sequences, the excess sharing observed between twins was weaker.

A remark on this clonotype: Its antigen remains unidentified.

CDR1 and CDR2 (germline): DFQATT, SNEGSKA (reference sequence). The CDR3 has 14 amino acids. V lost 3 bases and J lost 8, with 17 bases in between. A universal primer site was incorporated via template switching, and the cDNA contained unique molecular identifiers. TCRdb re-called the 5' RACE reads with MiXCR, one entry per CDR3 protein. The sample has 700,000 or so distinct CDR3 sequences, about 20% seen once. The sample was also reused in another study, on T cells expressing NK-cell markers.

The receptor's source is a woman younger than 35 in good health. The gene calls are TRBV20-1 and TRBJ2-1; D could derive from TRBD1 or TRBD2 (6 bases each). Material for sequencing was PBMCs. CDR3 protein: CSASPGGGIYEQFF. As DNA, the CDR3 is TGCAGTGCTAGTCCCGGGGGCGGTATCTATGAGCAGTTCTTC.